The 7 T cell receptor beta chains listed next were all sequenced from one sample in a study of T-cell reconstitution after alpha-beta-depleted transplantation in children listed by TCRdb under 2016. What the authors observed across the whole study: Hyperexpanded clone frequencies declined over subsequent months; after one year, T-cell counts and TCRbeta diversity were mostly attributed to newly produced T cells.

Libraries were built with PCR. These reads were obtained on an Illumina HiSeq 2500. Molecular barcoding was employed in the preparation of TCR libraries, with unique molecular identifiers being used to normalize TCRbeta repertoire quantification. The public reads were run again by TCRdb, first through fastp at Q25 and then through MiXCR, and only productive beta chains were kept. Here each entry gathers all rows of one CDR3 protein and keeps the most common genes and DNA. The sample records some 300,000 distinct CDR3 sequences, less than 9.5% of which are singletons. In total, the top ten clones hold 9.1% of the sample. The antigens for these receptors are not known. Sample treatment or condition, as interpreted from the label and publication: allogeneic hematopoietic cell transplantation with graft depleted of TCRalphabeta T cells and CD19 B cells. The starting material was peripheral blood, obtained 360 days after TCRalphabeta/CD19-depleted stem cell transplant. All receptors come from a female patient aged 2-15 years who had a stem cell transplant for Fanconi anemia, so the T cells may come from the graft donor.

The V and J genes are TRBV29-1 and TRBJ1-2; a weak D match, TRBD1 (6 bases). V was trimmed by 6 bases and J by 8 bases, leaving 19 bases between them. Germline V lookup: CDR1 SQVTM, CDR2 ANQGSEA. This CDR3 has 13 amino acids. The CDR3 bases are TGCAGCGTGCTAACCTCAGGGGTAGAGGGCTACACCTTC. Translating gives CSVLTSGVEGYTF.

V is TRBV11-2 and J is TRBJ2-1, with D possibly TRBD1 on 5 matching bases. Germline V gene data show CDR1 as SGHAT and CDR2 as FQNNGV. The CDR3 is 13 amino acids. Trimming cost V 3 bases and J 9 bases, with 12 bases left between them. Here the CDR3 DNA reads TGTGCCAGCAGCTTTAGTATCAGGGCTGAGCAGTTCTTC. Protein sequence: CASSFSIRAEQFF.

This clonotype was detected ten times or more. The chain employs TRBV20-1 and TRBJ2-5; D remains unclear. V shed 2 bases and J shed 0 bases, with 7 bases lying between them. This CDR3 is 13 amino acids long. From germline, CDR1 is DFQATT and CDR2 SNEGSKA (reference sequence). The DNA for the CDR3 is TGCAGTGCTAGACGCAGTAACCAAGAGACCCAGTACTTC. This translates into CSARRSNQETQYF.

This clonotype showed up just a few times. This chain uses TRBV14 with TRBJ1-2; D unclear. There are 17 residues in the CDR3. Germline-derived CDR1 and CDR2 are SGHDN and FVKESK. The V end lost 0 bases, the J end lost 4 bases, and 18 bases lay between the germline ends. The CDR3 protein is CASSQDIPDLYTYGYTF. CDR3 bases: TGTGCCAGCAGCCAAGATATACCAGACCTTTACACCTATGGCTACACCTTC.

The chain combines TRBV4-1 with TRBJ2-7; 8 nucleotides agree with TRBD2. Germline V gives CDR1 MGHRA, CDR2 YSYEKL. There are 16 residues in the CDR3. J gave up 6 bases and V 3 bases, and 13 bases lay outside the gene matches. The CDR3 reads CASSHASGTRQAEQYF. As DNA, the CDR3 is TGCGCCAGCAGCCACGCATCCGGGACTAGGCAAGCCGAGCAGTACTTC.

At least ten counts were recorded for this clonotype. This chain connects TRBV5-1 to TRBJ2-3, with a tentative D call TRBD1 (5 bases). CDR3 length equals 17 residues. CDR1 and CDR2 (germline): SGHRS, YFSETQ. V lost 0 bases and J lost 4, with 18 bases in between. In DNA form, the CDR3 reads TGCGCCAGCAGCTTGGCCTCGGCAGGGTGGCAGGCAGATACGCAGTATTTT. It translates to CASSLASAGWQADTQYF. Drawing the rest from reference TRBV5-1 and TRBJ2-3, the complete variable domain is KAGVTQTPRYLIKTRGQQVTLSCSPISGHRSVSWYQQTPGQGLQFLFEYFSETQRNKGNFPGRFSGRQFSNSRSEMNVSTLELGDSALYLCASSLASAGWQADTQYFGPGTRLTVL.

Only a few counts were recorded for this clonotype. This sequence joins TRBV12-3 or TRBV12-4 and TRBJ2-2; 10 bases line up with TRBD2. The CDR3 loop spans 16 amino acids. Germline trimming cut 2 bases from V and 5 bases from J; bases unmatched to any gene: 5. The CDR3: CASSLNLAGATGELFF. The CDR3 DNA reads as TGTGCCAGCAGTTTAAACCTAGCGGGGGCAACCGGGGAGCTGTTTTTT.